The next 30 T cell receptor beta chains were all read from a single sample in a study of cytomegalovirus exposure and HLA in healthy donors. Vbeta (60) and Jbeta (13) primers were used in the PCR. This table comes from immunoSEQ multiplex PCR, and its TCRdb copy is limited to in-frame clones, with some not included. The sample lists around 210,000 clones; 80% to 90% were seen once. Specimen: PBMCs. These receptors all stem from a girl aged 2 to 9 in good health and CMV-seronegative.

The chain employs TRBV2 and TRBJ1-2, with TRBD1 identical over 9 bases. J lost 8 bases, V lost 7 bases, and 14 bases had no gene match. CDR1 and CDR2 (germline): SNHLY, FYNNEI. The CDR3 runs 15 residues. The CDR3 sequence is CASNVPGQGTEGYTF. The CDR3 DNA reads as TGTGCCAGCAACGTACCGGGACAGGGAACGGAAGGCTACACCTTC.

This clone was counted once. V is TRBV29-1 and J is TRBJ1-1, with 7 bases aligning to TRBD1. Germline CDR1 SQVTM, CDR2 ANQGSEA. There are 14 residues in the CDR3. J lost 3 bases, V lost 1 base, and 5 bases had no gene match. CDR3 in amino acids: CSVEAGGRDTEAFF. Written as DNA, the CDR3 is TGCAGCGTTGAAGCAGGGGGTCGGGACACTGAAGCTTTCTTT.

The chain couples TRBV27 to TRBJ1-1; 10 positions match TRBD1. After removal of 5 bases from V and 5 bases from J, the junction contained 14 bases not matched to a gene. Germline assignment: CDR1 MNHEY and CDR2 SMNVEV (reference sequence). The CDR3 has 17 amino acids. CDR3 in DNA: TGTGCCAGCAGTCTCAGACAGACAGGGGGCAAACGTACTGAAGCTTTCTTT. Encoded protein: CASSLRQTGGKRTEAFF.

The V and J genes are TRBV5-6 and TRBJ2-3; the match to TRBD2 covers 8 bases. The CDR3 is 17 amino acids. V shed 0 bases and J 8 bases; nucleotides not matched to a gene: 14. The V gene's germline CDR1 is SGHDT and CDR2 YYEEEE. The CDR3: CASSLAAQRGPGSTQYF. In DNA, the CDR3 is TGTGCCAGCAGCTTGGCCGCCCAGCGGGGGCCAGGTAGTACGCAGTATTTT.

The rearrangement links TRBV29-1 to TRBJ1-1; D unresolved. Between the trimmed V and J ends, which lost 3 bases and 7 bases, there was a span of 21 bases. This CDR3 spans 15 amino acids. Germline assignment: CDR1 SQVTM and CDR2 ANQGSEA. The CDR3 loop is CSVDWVAGEGSEAFF. As DNA, the CDR3 is TGCAGCGTTGATTGGGTTGCCGGGGAAGGGAGTGAAGCTTTCTTT.

This clone was picked up a small number of times. The chain employs TRBV5-1 and TRBJ2-7; possible D gene TRBD1, 6 bases. CDR1 and CDR2 from the germline V gene are SGHRS and YFSETQ. CDR3 length: 13 amino acids. Trimming removed 4 bases from V and 4 bases from J, with 12 bases in between. The CDR3 sequence is CASSTGQKYEQYF. In nucleotides, the CDR3 is TGCGCCAGCAGCACAGGACAGAAATACGAGCAGTACTTC.

This chain joins TRBV27 and TRBJ2-1; possibly TRBD1 for D (5 bases). Germline CDR1 is MNHEY and CDR2 is SMNVEV (reference sequence). The CDR3 is 13 residues long. Trimming took off 5 bases at V and 13 bases at J, with 18 bases between the two ends. The CDR3 reads CASSPRQRGIQFF. The CDR3 nucleotides read TGTGCCAGCAGTCCACGTCAAAGGGGAATACAGTTCTTC.

This clone was detected once. V gene TRBV7-9 combines with J gene TRBJ2-1, with TRBD2 identical over 10 bases. Germline loops: CDR1 SEHNR, CDR2 FQNEAQ (reference sequence). V lost 4 bases to trimming and J lost 1 base; unmatched junction nucleotides: 7. The CDR3 contains 17 residues. CDR3 in amino acids: CASSSSLAGRSYNEQFF. The DNA for the CDR3 is TGTGCCAGCAGCTCATCACTAGCGGGAAGGTCCTACAATGAGCAGTTCTTC.

The V call is TRBV10-1, the J call TRBJ2-2; 10 bases map to TRBD2. Germline CDR1 and CDR2: WNHNN and SYGVQD (reference sequence). Losses at the gene ends were 6 bases for V and 3 bases for J; bases not matched to a gene: 7. This CDR3 is built from 16 residues. CDR3 in DNA: TGCGCCAGCAGCGTAGCGGGAGGATCGGACACCGGGGAGCTGTTTTTT. It translates to CASSVAGGSDTGELFF.

This clone occurred once. The rearrangement joins TRBV6-5 to TRBJ2-7; 7 bases map to TRBD1. With 6 bases clipped from V and 0 bases from J, the junction kept 8 bases outside the gene matches. The CDR3 consists of 15 residues. The germline CDR1 and CDR2 sequences are MNHEY and SVGAGI. The CDR3 is CASRRQGWTSYEQYF. In DNA form, the CDR3 reads TGTGCCAGCAGAAGACAGGGTTGGACCTCCTACGAGCAGTACTTC.

The chain combines TRBV7-9 with TRBJ2-3; 7 bases are shared with TRBD1. Trimming removed 5 bases from V and 0 bases from J; junction bases left unmatched: 5. The CDR3 runs 15 residues. Germline CDR1 SEHNR, CDR2 FQNEAQ (reference sequence). This chain's CDR3 is CASSGSGQSTDTQYF. The CDR3 DNA follows: TGTGCCAGCAGCGGATCGGGACAGAGCACAGATACGCAGTATTTT.

V usage is TRBV7-9 and J usage is TRBJ1-3; D might be TRBD1 (5 bases). In germline, CDR1 is SEHNR, CDR2 FQNEAQ (reference sequence). The ends were cut back, 8 bases at V and 2 bases at J, with 16 bases in the middle. There are 15 residues in the CDR3. The chain's CDR3 is CASGDGWGPGNTIYF. The CDR3 DNA sequence: TGTGCCAGCGGGGATGGATGGGGCCCTGGAAACACCATATATTTT.

This chain connects TRBV30 to TRBJ1-2; no clear D gene. Germline V gene sequence: CDR1 GTSNPN, CDR2 SVGIG (reference sequence). CDR3 length: 12 amino acids. DNA for the CDR3: TGTGTCACGCGCGGACTGCGCTATGGCTACACCTTC. Translated: CVTRGLRYGYTF. Together with reference TRBV30 and TRBJ1-2, the CDR3 gives the full variable domain: SQTIHQWPATLVQPVGSPLSLECTVEGTSNPNLYWYRQAAGRGLQLLFYSVGIGQISSEVPQNLSASRPQDRQFILSSKKLLLSDSGFYLCVTRGLRYGYTFGSGTRLTVV.

This chain connects TRBV6-1 to TRBJ2-2; possibly TRBD2 for D (6 bases). The CDR3 has 13 residues. The V gene lost 11 bases and the J gene lost 7 bases, with 17 bases spanning the gap. Germline V gene lookup returns CDR1 MNHNS and CDR2 SASEGT. For the CDR3, the DNA is TGTGCCGGGGGGAGGTTACAAGGCGGGGAGCTGTTTTTT. Protein: CAGGRLQGGELFF.

The CDR3 loop reads CASTRDRGNTEAFF. The CDR3 DNA reads TGTGCCAGCACCAGGGACAGGGGAAACACTGAAGCTTTCTTT. The rearrangement joins TRBV6-5 to TRBJ1-1; TRBD1 agrees at 10 bases. The CDR3 totals 14 residues. Trimming cost V 7 bases and J 2 bases; bases outside gene matches: 4. CDR1 is MNHEY, CDR2 SVGAGI, per germline.

The genes are TRBV2 and TRBJ1-1; 8 bases are shared with TRBD1. The trim removed 2 bases at V and 8 bases at J, leaving 10 bases unmatched. This CDR3 spans 15 amino acids. The germline gives CDR1 SNHLY, CDR2 FYNNEI. For the CDR3, the DNA is TGTGCCAGCAGTGAACTCAGGGGGCGGAAGGGAGAAGCTTTCTTT. Its translation: CASSELRGRKGEAFF.

The chain carries TRBV6-1 and TRBJ2-7; the match to TRBD1 covers 9 bases. The CDR3 consists of 14 residues. The V gene end was trimmed by 6 bases and the J gene end by 3 bases; junction bases not matched to a gene: 6. Germline-derived CDR1 and CDR2 are MNHNS and SASEGT. This CDR3 is CASSPDRGFYEQYF. The CDR3 DNA is TGTGCCAGCAGCCCGGACAGGGGCTTCTACGAGCAGTACTTC.

J is TRBJ2-7 and V is TRBV4-1; D might be TRBD2 (5 bases). Germline V lookup: CDR1 MGHRA, CDR2 YSYEKL. The CDR3 sequence is 15 residues long. The germline V and J ends were trimmed by 1 base and 3 bases, with 13 bases remaining between them. CDR3 coding DNA: TGCGCCAGCAGCCAAGGCCCGGGGTCCCACTACGAGCAGTACTTC. Translation: CASSQGPGSHYEQYF.

This chain joins TRBV19 and TRBJ1-2, with D maybe TRBD1 (6 bases). The CDR3 runs to 14 residues. Germline CDR1 LNHDA, CDR2 SQIVND (reference sequence). Trimming took 8 bases from V and 1 from J, leaving 14 bases between them. CDR3 coding DNA: TGTGCCAGTTCACAGGGAACTCTTAACTATGGCTACACCTTC. Its translation is CASSQGTLNYGYTF.

The J gene is TRBJ2-4, the V gene TRBV7-8; 7 bases match TRBD1. The CDR3 consists of 14 residues. Germline CDR1 SGHVS, CDR2 FQNEAQ. The junction had 9 bases not matched to a gene; V was cut back by 5 bases and J by 8 bases. The CDR3 here is CASSPRRQGDIQYF. The CDR3 DNA follows: TGTGCCAGCAGCCCACGAAGACAGGGTGACATTCAGTACTTC.

The chain carries TRBV30 and TRBJ2-7; TRBD1 agrees at 8 bases. The CDR3 extends over 13 amino acids. CDR1 GTSNPN and CDR2 SVGIG come from the germline V gene (reference sequence). J was trimmed by 2 bases and V by 6 bases; bases with no gene match: 6. Here the CDR3 DNA reads TGTGCCTGTAGGACAGGGACTGCCTACGAGCAGTACTTC. It codes for CACRTGTAYEQYF. The entire variable domain, with the rest obtained from reference TRBV30 and TRBJ2-7, is as follows: SQTIHQWPATLVQPVGSPLSLECTVEGTSNPNLYWYRQAAGRGLQLLFYSVGIGQISSEVPQNLSASRPQDRQFILSSKKLLLSDSGFYLCACRTGTAYEQYFGPGTRLTVT.

The chain employs TRBV7-9 and TRBJ2-5; 12 bases match TRBD2. Germline V gene lookup returns CDR1 SEHNR and CDR2 FQNEAQ (reference sequence). This CDR3 spans 15 amino acids. With 2 bases clipped from V and 2 bases from J, the junction kept 0 bases outside the gene matches. The CDR3: CASSLLAGGQETQYF. CDR3 nucleotide sequence: TGTGCCAGCAGCTTACTAGCGGGGGGGCAAGAGACCCAGTACTTC.

The chain couples TRBV7-9 to TRBJ1-6; TRBD1 matches at 10 bases. The trim removed 2 bases at V and 9 bases at J, leaving 7 bases unmatched. The CDR3 sequence is 16 residues long. Germline-derived CDR1 and CDR2 are SEHNR and FQNEAQ (reference sequence). CDR3 in amino acids: CASSLLSGTGVSPLHF. DNA for the CDR3: TGTGCCAGCAGCTTACTTAGCGGGACAGGGGTTTCACCCCTCCACTTT.

The CDR3 sequence: CASSLVGKGRMGANVLTF. The CDR3 region has the DNA TGTGCCAGCAGCCTCGTGGGGAAGGGGCGGATGGGGGCCAACGTCCTGACTTTC. The chain has TRBV5-6 and TRBJ2-6; D may be TRBD1 (5 bases). Trimming pared 4 bases from V and 4 bases from J, leaving 21 bases between. Germline V gene data show CDR1 as SGHDT and CDR2 as YYEEEE. The CDR3 has 18 residues.

The V call is TRBV2, the J call TRBJ2-3; D is perhaps TRBD2 (6 bases). Trimming shortened V by 3 bases and J by 4 bases, and 14 bases separated the two germline ends. Germline V gene sequence: CDR1 SNHLY, CDR2 FYNNEI. This CDR3 has 15 amino acids. The CDR3 DNA follows: TGTGCCAGCAGTGATGATGGGAGGACGGCAGATACGCAGTATTTT. This translates into CASSDDGRTADTQYF.

This chain uses TRBV19 with TRBJ1-2; TRBD1 aligns across 8 bases. The germline V gene has CDR1 LNHDA and CDR2 SQIVND (reference sequence). V gave up 4 bases and J gave up 3 bases; unmatched junction bases: 4. The CDR3 contains 14 residues. This CDR3 reads CASSTRQGYYGYTF. In DNA form, the CDR3 reads TGTGCCAGTAGTACAAGACAGGGGTACTATGGCTACACCTTC.

This chain uses TRBV5-4 with TRBJ2-7; no clear D gene. CDR3 length equals 15 residues. V lost 2 bases and J 2 bases, leaving 14 bases between the germline ends. CDR1 SGHNT and CDR2 YYREEE come from the germline V gene (reference sequence). CDR3 bases: TGTGCCAGCAGCTTAGGCTTCGGCGGAGCCTACGAGCAGTACTTC. It is translated as CASSLGFGGAYEQYF.

The J gene is TRBJ1-5, the V gene TRBV18; 9 bases line up with TRBD1. From germline, CDR1 is KGHSH and CDR2 LQKENI. With V trimmed by 4 bases and J by 6 bases, 4 bases remained unmatched. The CDR3 contains 14 residues. Here the CDR3 DNA reads TGTGCCAGCTCACGACAGGGGGTTGGTCAGCCCCAGCATTTT. Translation gives CASSRQGVGQPQHF.

This clone has just a few counts. The chain has TRBV7-9 and TRBJ2-7; perhaps TRBD2 as D (5 bases). V was shortened by 0 bases and J by 3 bases, with 15 bases between the two germline ends. The CDR3 contains 16 residues. Per the germline V gene, CDR1 is SEHNR and CDR2 is FQNEAQ (reference sequence). CDR3 region: CASSLAELPSGYEQYF. The CDR3 DNA sequence: TGTGCCAGCAGCTTAGCCGAGCTACCCAGCGGCTACGAGCAGTACTTC.

The gene calls are TRBV7-9 and TRBJ2-1, with 14 positions matching TRBD2. Germline V gene lookup returns CDR1 SEHNR and CDR2 FQNEAQ (reference sequence). J was trimmed by 0 bases and V by 9 bases; bases with no gene match: 7. The length of the CDR3 is 17 residues. CDR3 in DNA: TGTGCCAGTCGGACTAGCGGGGGGACGAGCTCCTACAATGAGCAGTTCTTC. Amino acids: CASRTSGGTSSYNEQFF. The entire variable domain, with the rest obtained from reference TRBV7-9 and TRBJ2-1, is as follows: DTGVSQNPRHKITKRGQNVTFRCDPISEHNRLYWYRQTLGQGPEFLTYFQNEAQLEKSRLLSDRFSAERPKGSFSTLEIQRTEQGDSAMYLCASRTSGGTSSYNEQFFGPGTRLTVL.